A selection of T cell receptor beta chains follows, all from one sample in a study of CD8+ T cells in alopecia areata. Profiling relied on immunoSEQ multiplex PCR, and the TCRdb table lists in-frame clones only, not all of them. The sample holds 150,000 to 200,000 clones, less than 80% seen once. The sequences come from CD4+ T cells sorted from blood, collected at week 24, from a patient treated with tofacitinib. The receptors shown here come from a human donor with alopecia areata. The conserved cysteine and the conserved F or W are not part of the CDR3 here. Not all rows give a size; the values are once, few, many and, for expanded clones, a class.

clone_size j_call v_call cdr3_aa
. TRBJ1-6 TRBV27 ASSPDRALSPLH
. TRBJ1-6 TRBV19 ASSIDGDSPLH
. TRBJ1-6 TRBV7-8 ASSLNDRDSPLH
. TRBJ1-2 TRBV4-2 ASSQQGQGYGYT
. TRBJ1-6 TRBV30 AWSEPAGTDNSPLH
. TRBJ1-5 TRBV6-6 ASSWDGNNQPQH
. TRBJ2-7 TRBV7-8 ASTGQGMAWSEQY
. TRBJ1-4 TRBV29-1 SAPQTFTWAEKLF
. TRBJ1-6 TRBV30 AWRQGAGNNSPLH
. TRBJ2-3 TRBV20-1 SAEDADTQY
. TRBJ1-2 TRBV5-1 ASSGPGRTYGYT
. TRBJ2-7 TRBV4-1 ASSQDSARGYEQY
. TRBJ1-2 TRBV29-1 SVVDSPLGYGYT
. TRBJ1-4 TRBV7-9 ASSLERATNEKLF
. TRBJ2-3 TRBV6-6 ASSYSTGTDTQY
few TRBJ2-4 TRBV2 ASGDRKNIQY
once TRBJ2-3 TRBV11-3 ASSLGLAGSDTQY
once TRBJ2-2 TRBV6-5 ASSYLPGRGTGELF
. TRBJ1-2 TRBV6-5 ASSYSIQGVAYGYT
. TRBJ1-2 TRBV14 ASSQEWDYGYT
. TRBJ1-5 TRBV5-1 ASRLDGNNQPQH
. TRBJ1-2 TRBV29-1 SVEGDGYT
once TRBJ2-7 TRBV5-1 ASSPQGDPLEQY
once TRBJ1-1 TRBV29-1 SARLWVNTEAF
. TRBJ2-3 TRBV4-1 ASSQVERGSTDTQY
few TRBJ1-2 TRBV27 ASSSATGGYT
. TRBJ1-2 TRBV5-6 ASSDTGGNGYT
. TRBJ1-1 TRBV7-9 ASSLVGGQAF
. TRBJ2-2 TRBV9 ASSVTVMRANTGELF
few TRBJ1-5 TRBV27 ASGAGTGRSQPQH
. . TRBV29-1 SAGPKGETQY
. TRBJ2-1 TRBV10-3 ASTTGGGSYNEQF
. TRBJ2-7 TRBV30 AWSVGTTYEQY
few TRBJ1-2 TRBV29-1 SVAGAGYGYT
. TRBJ2-7 TRBV10-3 ANRGDRAYEQY
. TRBJ1-4 TRBV30 AQGSEKLF
. TRBJ2-6 TRBV30 AWSGIGSGANVLT
few TRBJ1-4 TRBV2 ASSGGSEKLF
. TRBJ1-5 TRBV6-6 ASSYVQPNQPQH
once TRBJ2-2 TRBV25-1 ASSVQARTGELF
. TRBJ1-5 TRBV29-1 SVDPGQGNNQPQH
. TRBJ1-2 TRBV30 AYSRDRGQHYGYT
. TRBJ2-3 TRBV11-1 ASSLAGDDTQY
few TRBJ2-1 TRBV19 ASSIAAINEQF
. TRBJ1-1 TRBV25-1 ASRKDRGGTEAF
. TRBJ1-2 TRBV30 AWSGGQAVYGYT
few TRBJ1-4 TRBV21-1 ASSKRGRDEKLF
. TRBJ1-2 TRBV19 ASSLPDRGSYGYT
. TRBJ1-4 TRBV29-1 SARTGAPEKLF
once TRBJ2-3 TRBV6-5 ASSPDRGSTDTQY
. TRBJ2-2 TRBV5-1 ASSWGASNTGELF
. TRBJ2-1 TRBV25-1 AASSGQGSNEQF
. TRBJ2-3 TRBV2 ASSGGLITDTQY
. TRBJ2-7 TRBV4-1 ASSPPGRGDYEQY
few TRBJ2-2 TRBV5-6 ASSLLTENTGELF
. TRBJ2-7 TRBV6-5 ASSYLYEQY